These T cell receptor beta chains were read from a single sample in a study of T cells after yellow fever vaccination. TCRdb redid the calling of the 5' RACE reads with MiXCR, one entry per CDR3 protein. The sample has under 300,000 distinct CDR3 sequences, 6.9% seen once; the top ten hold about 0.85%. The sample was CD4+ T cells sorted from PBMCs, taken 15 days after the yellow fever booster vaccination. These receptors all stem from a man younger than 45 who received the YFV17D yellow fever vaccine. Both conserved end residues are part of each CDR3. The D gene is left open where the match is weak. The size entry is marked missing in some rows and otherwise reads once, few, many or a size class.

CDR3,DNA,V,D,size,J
CASSFRGPADTQYF,TGTGCCAGCAGCTTCAGGGGGCCCGCAGATACGCAGTATTTT,TRBV7-3,TRBD1,-,TRBJ2-3
CASSLALGQVADTQYF,TGTGCCAGCAGCTTAGCGCTCGGACAGGTGGCAGATACGCAGTATTTT,TRBV7-9,TRBD1,few,TRBJ2-3
CASGQGKVNTEAFF,TGTGCCAGTGGACAGGGGAAGGTGAACACTGAAGCTTTCTTT,TRBV19,TRBD1,-,TRBJ1-1
CASGVTGGFPGETQYF,TGTGCCAGCGGTGTTACAGGGGGCTTTCCGGGGGAGACCCAGTACTTC,TRBV6-1,TRBD1,many,TRBJ2-5
CASSLPFKGPTGELFF,TGTGCCAGCAGTTTACCGTTTAAGGGGCCCACCGGGGAGCTGTTTTTT,TRBV28,-,many,TRBJ2-2
CASSTHMKTVLAKNIQYF,TGTGCCAGCAGCACCCATATGAAGACAGTACTAGCCAAAAACATTCAGTACTTC,TRBV21-1,-,few,TRBJ2-4
CASSPAGTPTQYSNQPQHF,TGTGCCAGCAGCCCGGCCGGGACACCGACCCAATATAGCAATCAGCCCCAGCATTTT,TRBV7-8,-,many,TRBJ1-5
CASFDRGLMNTEAFF,TGTGCCAGTTTTGACAGGGGGCTAATGAACACTGAAGCTTTCTTT,TRBV7-2,TRBD1,-,TRBJ1-1
CASSLEAASSGANVLTF,TGCGCCAGCAGCTTGGAGGCGGCGAGCTCTGGGGCCAACGTCCTGACTTTC,TRBV5-1,-,-,TRBJ2-6
CASSFNRDNEQYF,TGTGCCAGCAGCTTTAACAGGGATAACGAGCAGTACTTC,TRBV7-2,-,many,TRBJ2-7
CASSLVSVAGNEQFF,TGTGCCAGCAGCTTAGTTTCCGTAGCGGGAAATGAGCAGTTCTTC,TRBV7-2,TRBD2,many,TRBJ2-1
CASRRTDSGSETQYF,TGTGCCAGCAGAAGGACAGATAGCGGGAGCGAGACCCAGTACTTC,TRBV2,TRBD2,many,TRBJ2-5
CASSYSAGVGSYEQYF,TGTGCCAGCAGTTACTCGGCGGGAGTGGGCTCCTACGAGCAGTACTTC,TRBV6-5,TRBD2,-,TRBJ2-7